Listed here are 5 T cell receptor beta chains from one sample, sequenced in a study of T-cell reconstitution after alpha-beta-depleted transplantation in children. Unique molecular identifiers were built into the TCRbeta library. TCRdb redid the calling of the PCR reads with MiXCR, one entry per CDR3 protein. This table has fewer than 700,000 distinct CDR3 sequences, approximately 12% appearing once. The specimen was PBMCs, mostly from graft donor cells, collected 360 days after TCRalphabeta/CD19-depleted stem cell transplant. All receptors come from a male patient aged 10 to 17 who had a stem cell transplant for acute myeloid leukemia, so the T cells may come from the graft donor.

The chain combines TRBV20-1 with TRBJ2-7; D is possibly TRBD2 (6 bases). V was shortened by 5 bases and J by 1 base, with 15 bases between the two germline ends. The germline CDR1 and CDR2 sequences are DFQATT and SNEGSKA (reference sequence). CDR3 length equals 14 residues. The CDR3 DNA reads TGCAGTGCTCTAAAAGAGGGACTTTCCTACGAGCAGTACTTC. This translates into CSALKEGLSYEQYF.

There are many counts of this clonotype. The V gene is TRBV29-1, the J gene TRBJ2-1; a possible D gene is TRBD1 (6 bases). V lost 4 bases to trimming and J lost 3 bases, with 10 bases between them. CDR3 length: 13 amino acids. Per germline, CDR1 SQVTM and CDR2 ANQGSEA. The DNA for the CDR3 is TGCAGCGTTGGTGAGGGGGACTACAATGAGCAGTTCTTC. Translation: CSVGEGDYNEQFF.

This clonotype was counted ten times or more. V is TRBV7-9 and J is TRBJ2-5, with D possibly matching TRBD1 (5 bases). The CDR3 is 16 amino acids. V was pared by 5 bases and J by 3 bases, with 19 bases between. Per germline, CDR1 SEHNR and CDR2 FQNEAQ (reference sequence). The CDR3 nucleotides are TGTGCCAGCAGCCGTGGGTCGGACAATAAAAAAGAGACCCAGTACTTC. Translation gives CASSRGSDNKKETQYF.

The chain employs TRBV4-3 and TRBJ2-3; 13 bases map to TRBD2. The CDR3 consists of 19 residues. V lost 0 bases, J lost 5 bases, and 11 bases stayed unmatched. CDR1 is LGHNA and CDR2 is YSLEER in the germline V gene. CDR3 coding DNA: TGCGCCAGCAGCCAAGAATATACTAGCGGGAGGGCCGGGGAAGATACGCAGTATTTT. It encodes CASSQEYTSGRAGEDTQYF.

The rearrangement uses TRBV7-9 and TRBJ2-2; the match to TRBD1 covers 10 bases. The CDR3 totals 16 residues. The J segment lost 7 bases and the V segment lost 4 bases, leaving 9 bases of the junction unmatched. The V gene's germline CDR1 is SEHNR and CDR2 FQNEAQ (reference sequence). The CDR3 sequence: CASSSGTGEKGGELFF. The DNA for the CDR3 is TGTGCCAGCAGCTCCGGGACAGGGGAAAAAGGCGGGGAGCTGTTTTTT. The full variable domain, completed using reference TRBV7-9 and TRBJ2-2, is DTGVSQNPRHKITKRGQNVTFRCDPISEHNRLYWYRQTLGQGPEFLTYFQNEAQLEKSRLLSDRFSAERPKGSFSTLEIQRTEQGDSAMYLCASSSGTGEKGGELFFGEGSRLTVL.